The rows below give T cell receptor beta chains drawn from one sample of a study of cytomegalovirus exposure and HLA in healthy donors. Assay used: immunoSEQ multiplex PCR; TCRdb lists only in-frame clones, some missing. The sample contains about 150,000 clones, more than 80% of which appear only once. Sequencing was performed on PBMCs. Every receptor here comes from a man in his late teens or twenties in good health and CMV-seronegative. Each CDR3 is given with its conserved first and last residue. D genes are given only for firm matches. Not every row has a clone size; where given, it reads once, few, many or a size class.

clone size,D gene,J gene,V gene,CDR3 protein,CDR3 DNA
-,TRBD1,TRBJ2-7,TRBV2,CASSGTGGRYEQYF,TGTGCCAGCAGTGGTACAGGGGGCAGGTACGAGCAGTACTTC
few,-,TRBJ1-6,TRBV2,CASSDQGSYSPLHF,TGTGCCAGCAGTGATCAGGGCTCCTATTCACCCCTCCACTTT
-,TRBD2,TRBJ2-1,TRBV18,CASSPAGVVYNEQFF,TGTGCCAGCTCACCAGCGGGAGTAGTCTACAATGAGCAGTTCTTC
-,TRBD2,TRBJ2-1,TRBV28,CASSVTSGRAREQFF,TGTGCCAGCAGCGTAACTAGCGGGAGGGCCAGGGAGCAGTTCTTC
-,-,TRBJ2-2,TRBV10-1,CASSDRDSSELFF,TGCGCCAGCAGTGATAGGGACTCGTCGGAGCTGTTTTTT
once,-,TRBJ2-5,TRBV6-1,CASSAGILKGRKETQYF,TGTGCCAGCAGTGCGGGTATCCTAAAGGGGCGGAAAGAGACCCAGTACTTC
-,-,TRBJ2-7,TRBV15,CATSSSGVPSYEQYF,TGTGCCACCAGCAGTTCCGGGGTCCCTTCCTACGAGCAGTACTTC
-,-,TRBJ1-2,TRBV10-3,CAISEPPIATQGYGYTF,TGTGCCATCAGTGAGCCACCAATTGCAACACAGGGCTATGGCTACACCTTC
-,-,TRBJ2-7,TRBV7-9,CASSLNWPSYEQYF,TGTGCCAGCAGCTTAAATTGGCCCTCCTACGAGCAGTACTTC
-,-,TRBJ2-1,TRBV5-6,CASSFWSSYNEQFF,TGTGCCAGCAGCTTCTGGAGCTCCTACAATGAGCAGTTCTTC
-,-,TRBJ1-5,TRBV10-2,CASSESGGGNQPQHF,TGCGCCAGCAGTGAGTCGGGAGGTGGAAATCAGCCCCAGCATTTT
-,TRBD2,TRBJ2-5,TRBV7-9,CASSAREGSRFGETQYF,TGTGCCAGCAGCGCTCGGGAGGGCAGTCGATTCGGAGAGACCCAGTACTTC
once,-,TRBJ2-2,TRBV21-1,CASSKITQGEDTGELFF,TGTGCCAGCAGCAAAATCACCCAGGGCGAGGACACCGGGGAGCTGTTTTTT
few,TRBD1,TRBJ2-1,TRBV18,CASSGRTGNYNEQFF,TGTGCCAGCTCGGGAAGGACAGGCAATTACAATGAGCAGTTCTTC
-,TRBD1,TRBJ2-7,TRBV29-1,CSVGEGRDRAQYF,TGCAGCGTTGGGGAGGGGAGGGACAGGGCGCAGTACTTC
-,TRBD2,TRBJ2-1,TRBV6-1,CASSQEAGRAFDEQFF,TGTGCCAGCAGTCAAGAAGCGGGGAGGGCATTCGATGAGCAGTTCTTC
-,-,TRBJ2-2,TRBV9,CASKQNTGELFF,TGTGCCAGCAAGCAGAACACCGGGGAGCTGTTTTTT
-,-,TRBJ2-7,TRBV27,CASSYGLPYEQYF,TGTGCCAGCAGCTACGGACTTCCCTACGAGCAGTACTTC
-,TRBD1,TRBJ1-5,TRBV27,CASSLGPVRDRPNF,TGTGCCAGCAGTTTGGGCCCCGTCCGGGACAGACCAAATTTT
-,-,TRBJ2-7,TRBV6-5,CASSYRGQNSFYEQYF,TGTGCCAGCAGTTACCGGGGACAAAATAGCTTCTACGAGCAGTACTTC
-,TRBD1,TRBJ2-5,TRBV5-1,CASSSGQSETQYF,TGCGCCAGCAGCTCGGGACAGTCGGAGACCCAGTACTTC
-,TRBD2,TRBJ2-2,TRBV28,CASIPRRREGSSGELFF,TGTGCCAGCATCCCCCGGCGGCGGGAGGGCAGTTCCGGGGAGCTGTTTTTT
-,TRBD2,TRBJ2-1,TRBV5-4,CASSLAGGSSFEQFF,TGTGCCAGCAGCTTGGCTGGCGGGAGTAGCTTTGAGCAGTTCTTC
-,-,TRBJ1-3,TRBV25-1,CASSDQDTISGNTIYF,TGTGCCAGCAGTGACCAGGACACCATCTCTGGAAACACCATATATTTT
-,TRBD2,TRBJ2-1,TRBV19,CASSIGGWSSYNEQFF,TGTGCCAGTAGTATCGGGGGGTGGAGCTCCTACAATGAGCAGTTCTTC
few,TRBD1,TRBJ2-7,TRBV18,CASSRTFRGQGDYEQYF,TGTGCCAGCTCGCGGACTTTTAGGGGACAGGGGGACTACGAGCAGTACTTC
-,TRBD1,TRBJ2-1,TRBV5-1,CASSWTGASYNEQFF,TGCGCCAGCAGCTGGACAGGGGCAAGCTACAATGAGCAGTTCTTC
-,-,TRBJ1-6,TRBV6-4,CASSETGSLDSPLHF,TGTGCCAGCAGTGAAACAGGGTCCCTAGATTCACCCCTCCACTTT
-,-,TRBJ1-2,TRBV28,CASSLGWQGYTF,TGTGCCAGCAGTTTGGGCTGGCAGGGCTACACCTTC